This record covers a single T cell receptor (beta chain). The data derive from a study of T cells in Graves' hyperthyroidism and ophthalmopathy. Based on clinical symptoms, serum thyroxine and TRAb, thyroid ultrasound and orbital computed tomography, diagnoses were reached. TCR beta CDR3 regions were amplified from RNA. During a first-round RT-PCR of the TCR CDR3, the HTBI primer set was used. TCRdb re-derived calls from the multiplex PCR reads in MiXCR, one entry per CDR3 protein. This sample carries about 270,000 distinct CDR3 sequences, approximately 20% of them seen once, and the ten largest clones take around 64%. V was clipped by 6 bases and J by 6 bases; unmatched bases: 9. This CDR3 spans 15 amino acids. CDR1 and CDR2 (germline): SGHAT, FQDESV (reference sequence).

Sequenced: blood. The rearrangement joins TRBV11-1 to TRBJ2-1, with TRBD1 identical over 9 bases. The sequence was collected from a young man with Graves' ophthalmopathy. CDR3 sequence (DNA): TGTGCCAGCAGGGACCGGGACAGGGTATTCAATGAGCAGTTCTTC. Its protein is CASRDRDRVFNEQFF.